A single sample is the source of the 17 T cell receptor beta chains below, sequenced in a study of blood T cell repertoires in COVID-19 (dated by TCRdb to the early 2020s). Receptor libraries were prepared by the immunoSEQ multiplex PCR assay. TCRdb took this table from immuneACCESS and kept in-frame rearrangements with V and J called. Such tables lack part of the clones; where checked against another copy, unresolved V genes explain under half of the gap, and the rest is unexplained. The sample profile shows some 290,000 clones; 83% of them were found once. The top ten clonotypes cover around 4.5% of the sample. The sample comprised peripheral blood. The origin of the receptors is a man in his fifties or sixties who had recovered from COVID-19.

The count of this clone is one. CDR3 DNA sequence: TGTGCCAGTAGTATGGTCCCACAGGGGAACACTGAAGCTTTCTTT. Amino acid sequence: CASSMVPQGNTEAFF. The rearrangement uses TRBV19 and TRBJ1-1, with D possibly TRBD1 on 6 matching bases. V was clipped by 3 bases and J by 1 base, with 12 bases between them. CDR3 length: 15 residues. Germline V gene data show CDR1 as LNHDA and CDR2 as SQIVND (reference sequence).

In its sample, this clone was seen once. This chain connects TRBV7-8 to TRBJ2-7; TRBD1 matches 7 bases. With V trimmed by 3 bases and J by 4 bases, 9 bases remained unmatched. Germline CDR1 SGHVS, CDR2 FQNEAQ. The CDR3 sequence is 15 residues long. The CDR3 nucleotides are TGTGCCAGCAGCTTCGGTAAAGGGACAGCATACGAGCAGTACTTC. This codes for CASSFGKGTAYEQYF.

The chain uses TRBV30 and TRBJ2-7, with TRBD1 matching over 10 bases. V dropped 6 bases and J dropped 3; count of bases not matched to a gene: 14. This CDR3 is 16 amino acids long. Germline CDR1 and CDR2: GTSNPN and SVGIG (reference sequence). CDR3: CACPDRGLRGIYEQYF. DNA for the CDR3: TGTGCCTGCCCTGACAGGGGGCTCAGGGGGATCTACGAGCAGTACTTC.

The rearrangement joins TRBV19 to TRBJ1-2; 11 bases align to TRBD1. The CDR3 totals 17 residues. In germline, CDR1 is LNHDA, CDR2 SQIVND (reference sequence). V lost 8 bases and J lost 2; bases outside the gene matches: 13. CDR3 in amino acids: CASRSEGTGGLNYGYTF. In DNA, the CDR3 is TGTGCCAGTCGTTCCGAGGGGACAGGGGGGTTAAACTATGGCTACACCTTC.

The chain combines TRBV30 with TRBJ2-5; 11 nucleotides agree with TRBD2. V lost 2 bases, J lost 2 bases, and 4 bases stayed unmatched. The CDR3 runs to 15 residues. The V gene's germline CDR1 is GTSNPN and CDR2 SVGIG (reference sequence). CDR3 nucleotide sequence: TGTGCCTGGAGTACGGGACTAGCGGCTCAAGAGACCCAGTACTTC. Amino acids: CAWSTGLAAQETQYF.

This clone was counted a single time. V is TRBV30 and J is TRBJ2-5, with 14 bases aligning to TRBD2. The germline V gene has CDR1 GTSNPN and CDR2 SVGIG (reference sequence). The CDR3 sequence is 16 residues long. V was clipped by 2 bases and J by 6 bases; unmatched bases: 8. CDR3 DNA sequence: TGTGCCTGGAGTCTGACTAGCGGGGGGGGGATGAAGACCCAGTACTTC. It is translated as CAWSLTSGGGMKTQYF. Full variable domain (remainder filled in from reference TRBV30 and TRBJ2-5): SQTIHQWPATLVQPVGSPLSLECTVEGTSNPNLYWYRQAAGRGLQLLFYSVGIGQISSEVPQNLSASRPQDRQFILSSKKLLLSDSGFYLCAWSLTSGGGMKTQYFGPGTRLLVL.

On this clone itself: Other DNA sequences within the sample encode an identical CDR3. V gene TRBV2 combines with J gene TRBJ2-1, with 11 bases that match TRBD2. J gave up 5 bases and V 6 bases, and 6 bases lay outside the gene matches. The germline gives CDR1 SNHLY, CDR2 FYNNEI. The CDR3 runs 15 residues. The CDR3: CASSELAGGNNEQFF. The CDR3 DNA is TGTGCCAGCAGCGAGCTAGCGGGAGGCAACAATGAGCAGTTCTTC. The full variable domain, its missing parts supplied by reference TRBV2 and TRBJ2-1, is EPEVTQTPSHQVTQMGQEVILRCVPISNHLYFYWYRQILGQKVEFLVSFYNNEISEKSEIFDDQFSVERPDGSNFTLKIRSTKLEDSAMYFCASSELAGGNNEQFFGPGTRLTVL.

This clone was counted between two and nine times. The CDR3 here is CASSLKSIGGRKNTGELFF. CDR3 nucleotide sequence: TGTGCCAGCAGCTTAAAGAGTATCGGGGGGCGGAAGAACACCGGGGAGCTGTTTTTT. This chain joins TRBV7-3 and TRBJ2-2; a possible D gene is TRBD2 (7 bases). The CDR3 loop spans 19 amino acids. Trimming pared 1 base from V and 1 base from J, leaving 19 bases between. CDR1 is SGHTA and CDR2 is FQGTGA in the germline V gene.

V usage is TRBV19 and J usage is TRBJ2-3, with a weak D call TRBD2 (6 bases). Germline CDR1 is LNHDA and CDR2 is SQIVND (reference sequence). The CDR3 covers 14 residues. Trimming took off 5 bases at V and 0 bases at J, with 9 bases between the two ends. The CDR3 spells CASSPGLSTDTQYF. The CDR3 DNA is TGTGCCAGTAGTCCCGGACTAAGCACAGATACGCAGTATTTT.

V is TRBV18 and J is TRBJ2-5; the D is unclear. The CDR3 spans 13 residues. The germline V and J ends were trimmed by 3 bases and 0 bases, with 5 bases remaining between them. The germline CDR1 and CDR2 sequences are KGHSH and LQKENI. CDR3 protein: CASSPRYQETQYF. For the CDR3, the DNA is TGTGCCAGCTCACCCCGGTACCAAGAGACCCAGTACTTC.

This sequence joins TRBV18 and TRBJ2-6, with a weak D call TRBD2 (6 bases). With 3 bases removed from V and 0 bases from J, the gap between germline ends came to 12 bases. Looked up from germline, CDR1 is KGHSH and CDR2 is LQKENI. This CDR3 comprises 17 residues. In DNA, the CDR3 is TGTGCCAGCTCACCTGCGGGGTACGGCTCTGGGGCCAACGTCCTGACTTTC. This encodes CASSPAGYGSGANVLTF.

The genes are TRBV7-9 and TRBJ2-1; D might be TRBD1 (6 bases). V was shortened by 5 bases and J by 8 bases, with 10 bases between the two germline ends. Germline V gene data show CDR1 as SEHNR and CDR2 as FQNEAQ (reference sequence). The CDR3 runs to 12 residues. The CDR3 reads CASSKQGYEQFF. The CDR3 bases are TGTGCCAGCAGCAAACAGGGCTATGAGCAGTTCTTC.

This clone was counted a single time. The V call is TRBV6-6, the J call TRBJ2-1; no firm D call. V lost 7 bases and J 8 bases, leaving 15 bases between the germline ends. The germline CDR1 and CDR2 sequences are MNHNY and SVGAGI (reference sequence). This CDR3 is built from 13 residues. As DNA, the CDR3 is TGTGCCAGCACCAAACTCCCCCGAGATGAGCAGTTCTTC. Its protein is CASTKLPRDEQFF.

The chain carries TRBV6-5 and TRBJ2-7; no reliable D call. Germline V gene sequence: CDR1 MNHEY, CDR2 SVGAGI. CDR3 length equals 11 residues. The ends were cut back, 6 bases at V and 4 bases at J, with 7 bases in the middle. CDR3 in amino acids: CASRIQYEQYF. The CDR3 nucleotides are TGTGCCAGCAGGATACAATACGAGCAGTACTTC.

This chain connects TRBV4-1 to TRBJ1-2; 9 bases agree with TRBD1. From germline, CDR1 is MGHRA and CDR2 YSYEKL. This CDR3 has 14 amino acids. The trim removed 6 bases at V and 8 bases at J, leaving 10 bases unmatched. The CDR3 region is CASRSTGGAYGYTF. In nucleotides, the CDR3 is TGCGCCAGCAGATCCACAGGGGGCGCGTACGGCTACACCTTC.

This clone was counted a single time. The chain carries TRBV7-6 and TRBJ1-1; maybe TRBD1 (5 bases). CDR3 size: 15 residues. Per germline, CDR1 SGHVS and CDR2 FNYEAQ. V was trimmed by 8 bases and J by 1 base, leaving 17 bases between them. CDR3 nucleotide sequence: TGTGCCAGCCGCCTTGTGGGGCAGACGAACACTGAAGCTTTCTTT. Residues: CASRLVGQTNTEAFF.

This chain uses TRBV5-1 with TRBJ2-2, with 7 nucleotides matching TRBD1. This CDR3 spans 14 amino acids. From germline, CDR1 is SGHRS and CDR2 YFSETQ. Trimming removed 4 bases from V and 4 bases from J; junction bases left unmatched: 4. The CDR3 DNA follows: TGCGCCAGCAGCATGGGACAGACCACCGGGGAGCTGTTTTTT. Protein product: CASSMGQTTGELFF.